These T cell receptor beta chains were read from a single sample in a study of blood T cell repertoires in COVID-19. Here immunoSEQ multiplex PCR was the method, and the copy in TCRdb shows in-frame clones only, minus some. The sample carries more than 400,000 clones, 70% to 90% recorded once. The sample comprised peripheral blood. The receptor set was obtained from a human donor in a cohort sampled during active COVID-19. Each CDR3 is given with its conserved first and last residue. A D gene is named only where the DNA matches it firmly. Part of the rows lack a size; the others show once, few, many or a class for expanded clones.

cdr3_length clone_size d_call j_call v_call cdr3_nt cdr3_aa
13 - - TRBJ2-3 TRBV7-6 TGTGCCAGCAGCTCCCCCGGGGCAGATACGCAGTATTTT CASSSPGADTQYF
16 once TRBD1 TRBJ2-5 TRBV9 TGTGCCAGCAGCGTAGGAGGGACAGGGGACCAAGAGACCCAGTACTTC CASSVGGTGDQETQYF
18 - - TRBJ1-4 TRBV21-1 TGTGCCAGCAGCAAACTAAGAGAACCCCTTCCAACTAATGAAAAACTGTTTTTT CASSKLREPLPTNEKLFF
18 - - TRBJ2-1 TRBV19 TGTGCCAGTAGTATATCGGGTCGGATTTATTTAGGCTACAATGAGCAGTTCTTC CASSISGRIYLGYNEQFF
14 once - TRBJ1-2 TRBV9 TGTGCCAGCAGCGGCACTCCCGGAGGCTATGGCTACACCTTC CASSGTPGGYGYTF
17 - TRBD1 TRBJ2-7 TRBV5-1 TGCGCCAGCAGCTTGGTTATAGGGACAGACGTTTCCTACGAGCAGTACTTC CASSLVIGTDVSYEQYF
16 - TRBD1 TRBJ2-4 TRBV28 TGTGCCAGCAGAGGAACAGGGGGCTTATCCAAAAACATTCAGTACTTC CASRGTGGLSKNIQYF
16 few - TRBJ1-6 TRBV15 TGTGCCACCGAGAAACGAACAGTTGGTTATAATTCACCCCTCCACTTT CATEKRTVGYNSPLHF
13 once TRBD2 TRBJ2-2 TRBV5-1 TGCGCCAGCAGCTGGACTAGCGGCGGGGAGCTGTTTTTT CASSWTSGGELFF
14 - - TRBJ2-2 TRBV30 TGTGCCTGGAGTACCACACAGGGAACCGGGGAGCTGTTTTTT CAWSTTQGTGELFF
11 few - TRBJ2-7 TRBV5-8 TGTGCCAGCAGCTCTTCCTACGAGCAGTACTTC CASSSSYEQYF
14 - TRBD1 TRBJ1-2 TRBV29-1 TGCAGCGTAGACGGGACAGGGGGCGGCTATGGCTACACCTTC CSVDGTGGGYGYTF
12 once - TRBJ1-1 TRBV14 TGTGCCAGCAGCTTAGATGGCACTGAAGCTTTCTTT CASSLDGTEAFF
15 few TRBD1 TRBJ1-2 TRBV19 TGTGCCAGTAGTAATCCGGACAGGGGGACGACTGGCTACACCTTC CASSNPDRGTTGYTF
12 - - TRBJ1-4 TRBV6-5 TGTGCCAGCAGCCTCAGGAATGAAAAACTGTTTTTT CASSLRNEKLFF
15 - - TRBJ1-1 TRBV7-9 TGTGCCAGCAGCTTAGCTGGCGTTTTCGGAGCTGAAGCTTTCTTT CASSLAGVFGAEAFF
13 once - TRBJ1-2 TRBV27 TGTGCCAGCAGTTTTGGAGGGAGGAATGGCTACACCTTC CASSFGGRNGYTF
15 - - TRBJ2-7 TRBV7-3 TGTGCCAGCAGCTTAAATCCCGGGAGCGGGTACGAGCAGTACTTC CASSLNPGSGYEQYF
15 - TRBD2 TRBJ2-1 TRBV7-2 TGTGCCAGCAGCTTAGGTAGTAGCGGGAGGAATGAGCAGTTCTTC CASSLGSSGRNEQFF
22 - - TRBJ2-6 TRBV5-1 TGCGCCAGCAGCTTGTCAGGGGAGAGGGGGACAAAAAGCCTCTCTGGGGCCAACGTCCTGACTTTC CASSLSGERGTKSLSGANVLTF
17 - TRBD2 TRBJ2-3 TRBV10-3 TGTGCCATCAGTCAACTCGCGACTAGCGGGGTGACAGATACGCAGTATTTT CAISQLATSGVTDTQYF
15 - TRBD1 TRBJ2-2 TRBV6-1 TGTGCCAGCAGTGACCAACAGGGGATCGCCGGGGAGCTGTTTTTT CASSDQQGIAGELFF
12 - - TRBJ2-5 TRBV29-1 TGCAGCGTTGAACGAGGGTTCGAGACCCAGTACTTC CSVERGFETQYF